The rows below give T cell receptor beta chains drawn from one sample of a study of PD-L1 blockade in urothelial cancer. Method: immunoSEQ multiplex PCR; TCRdb's copy keeps in-frame clones and lacks some. The sample yields more than 95,000 clones, about 89% seen once. The sample here was PBMCs, taken around atezolizumab (anti-PD-L1) treatment. Receptors originate from a man aged 55-75 years with urothelial cancer. Both conserved end residues are part of each CDR3. Fields, in order: V gene, D gene, clone size, J gene, CDR3 protein, CDR3 DNA. A D gene is named only where the DNA matches it firmly. Expanded clones get a size class; other rows say once, few or many, or leave the size out.

V gene: TRBV5-1; D gene: TRBD1; clone size: -; J gene: TRBJ1-2; CDR3 protein: CASSQQGYDSYTF; CDR3 DNA: TGCGCCAGCAGCCAACAGGGGTATGATAGCTACACCTTC
V gene: TRBV7-2; D gene: TRBD1; clone size: -; J gene: TRBJ2-1; CDR3 protein: CASSLFGDRNYNEQFF; CDR3 DNA: TGTGCCAGCAGCTTATTCGGGGACAGGAACTACAATGAGCAGTTCTTC
V gene: TRBV11-3; D gene: TRBD2; clone size: -; J gene: TRBJ2-1; CDR3 protein: CASSLDSVGRGGNEQFF; CDR3 DNA: TGTGCCAGCAGCTTAGACTCGGTAGGACGGGGGGGGAATGAGCAGTTCTTC
V gene: TRBV28; D gene: TRBD1; clone size: -; J gene: TRBJ1-1; CDR3 protein: CASRAQGSNTEAFF; CDR3 DNA: TGTGCCAGCAGAGCACAGGGGTCGAACACTGAAGCTTTCTTT
V gene: TRBV5-6; D gene: TRBD1; clone size: -; J gene: TRBJ1-5; CDR3 protein: CASSLRGGISNQPQHF; CDR3 DNA: TGTGCCAGCAGCTTGAGAGGGGGCATTAGCAATCAGCCCCAGCATTTT
V gene: TRBV28; D gene: TRBD1; clone size: once; J gene: TRBJ1-5; CDR3 protein: CATRGGGGPQHF; CDR3 DNA: TGTGCCACCAGGGGGGGCGGGGGGCCCCAGCATTTT
V gene: TRBV6-6; D gene: TRBD1; clone size: -; J gene: TRBJ2-4; CDR3 protein: CASSYGQGSQNIQYF; CDR3 DNA: TGTGCCAGCAGTTACGGACAGGGGAGTCAAAACATTCAGTACTTC
V gene: TRBV2; D gene: TRBD1; clone size: -; J gene: TRBJ1-4; CDR3 protein: CASSSGQVNEKLFF; CDR3 DNA: TGTGCCAGCAGCTCCGGACAGGTTAATGAAAAACTGTTTTTT
V gene: TRBV7-6; D gene: -; clone size: -; J gene: TRBJ2-1; CDR3 protein: CASSSDTEQFF; CDR3 DNA: TGTGCCAGCAGCTCGGACACAGAGCAGTTCTTC
V gene: TRBV4-2; D gene: -; clone size: -; J gene: TRBJ1-1; CDR3 protein: CASSPAGAGVEAFF; CDR3 DNA: TGTGCCAGCAGCCCTGCAGGGGCTGGGGTTGAAGCTTTCTTT
V gene: TRBV28; D gene: -; clone size: -; J gene: TRBJ2-7; CDR3 protein: CASSPERKPYEQYF; CDR3 DNA: TGTGCCAGCAGCCCCGAGCGGAAGCCCTACGAGCAGTACTTC
V gene: TRBV28; D gene: -; clone size: -; J gene: TRBJ2-7; CDR3 protein: CASSLWQGTSYEQYF; CDR3 DNA: TGTGCCAGCAGTTTATGGCAGGGTACATCCTACGAGCAGTACTTC
V gene: TRBV5-4; D gene: TRBD2; clone size: -; J gene: TRBJ2-5; CDR3 protein: CASSLGVAGGLQETQYF; CDR3 DNA: TGTGCCAGCAGCTTGGGGGTAGCGGGGGGGCTGCAAGAGACCCAGTACTTC
V gene: TRBV5-1; D gene: -; clone size: -; J gene: TRBJ2-3; CDR3 protein: CASSLGSGTDTQYF; CDR3 DNA: TGCGCCAGCAGCTTGGGATCCGGGACAGATACGCAGTATTTT
V gene: TRBV29-1; D gene: TRBD1; clone size: once; J gene: TRBJ2-2; CDR3 protein: CSEITGDGTGELFF; CDR3 DNA: TGCAGCGAAATCACAGGGGACGGCACCGGGGAGCTGTTTTTT
V gene: TRBV7-2; D gene: -; clone size: -; J gene: TRBJ2-4; CDR3 protein: CASSLERRNIQYF; CDR3 DNA: TGTGCCAGCAGCTTAGAGAGGAGGAACATTCAGTACTTC
V gene: TRBV18; D gene: -; clone size: -; J gene: TRBJ1-1; CDR3 protein: CASSTGHENTEAFF; CDR3 DNA: TGTGCCAGCTCAACCGGACATGAGAACACTGAAGCTTTCTTT
V gene: TRBV14; D gene: -; clone size: -; J gene: TRBJ2-7; CDR3 protein: CASSQATGYNHEQYF; CDR3 DNA: TGTGCCAGCAGCCAAGCAACAGGGTACAACCACGAGCAGTACTTC
V gene: TRBV7-8; D gene: TRBD1; clone size: few; J gene: TRBJ1-1; CDR3 protein: CASIPPWDRGTEAFF; CDR3 DNA: TGTGCCAGCATCCCGCCCTGGGACAGGGGCACTGAAGCTTTCTTT
V gene: TRBV11-1; D gene: TRBD1; clone size: -; J gene: TRBJ2-5; CDR3 protein: CASSLDRGLSETQYF; CDR3 DNA: TGTGCCAGCAGCTTAGACAGGGGGCTGTCAGAGACCCAGTACTTC
V gene: TRBV12-5; D gene: -; clone size: -; J gene: TRBJ2-2; CDR3 protein: CASGLNTGELFF; CDR3 DNA: TGTGCTAGTGGTCTAAACACCGGGGAGCTGTTTTTT
V gene: TRBV28; D gene: TRBD1; clone size: -; J gene: TRBJ1-2; CDR3 protein: CASSLLDRAYYGYTF; CDR3 DNA: TGTGCCAGCAGTTTATTGGACAGGGCCTACTATGGCTACACCTTC
V gene: TRBV9; D gene: -; clone size: -; J gene: TRBJ2-3; CDR3 protein: CASSLRQFTDTQYF; CDR3 DNA: TGTGCCAGCAGCCTAAGACAGTTCACAGATACGCAGTATTTT
V gene: TRBV5-4; D gene: TRBD1; clone size: -; J gene: TRBJ1-4; CDR3 protein: CASSWRGRTNEKLFF; CDR3 DNA: TGTGCCAGCAGCTGGAGGGGGCGGACTAATGAAAAACTGTTTTTT
V gene: TRBV2; D gene: -; clone size: -; J gene: TRBJ1-1; CDR3 protein: CASSEDRNTEAFF; CDR3 DNA: TGTGCCAGCAGTGAGGACAGGAACACTGAAGCTTTCTTT
V gene: TRBV27; D gene: TRBD2; clone size: -; J gene: TRBJ2-7; CDR3 protein: CASSPAGLGGEQYF; CDR3 DNA: TGTGCCAGCAGTCCGGCCGGGCTGGGGGGGGAGCAGTACTTC
V gene: TRBV7-3; D gene: -; clone size: -; J gene: TRBJ1-1; CDR3 protein: CASSLPPSTEAFF; CDR3 DNA: TGTGCCAGCAGCTTACCCCCCTCCACTGAAGCTTTCTTT
V gene: TRBV2; D gene: TRBD1; clone size: -; J gene: TRBJ2-1; CDR3 protein: CASNRDRVYNEQFF; CDR3 DNA: TGTGCCAGCAACCGGGACAGGGTTTACAATGAGCAGTTCTTC
V gene: TRBV30; D gene: -; clone size: -; J gene: TRBJ2-7; CDR3 protein: CAWSPSYEQYF; CDR3 DNA: TGTGCCTGGAGTCCATCCTACGAGCAGTACTTC
V gene: TRBV2; D gene: TRBD2; clone size: -; J gene: TRBJ2-3; CDR3 protein: CASRKLAGGRTDTQYF; CDR3 DNA: TGTGCCAGCAGGAAATTAGCGGGGGGGCGGACAGATACGCAGTATTTT
V gene: TRBV28; D gene: -; clone size: -; J gene: TRBJ1-1; CDR3 protein: CASSSFREAFF; CDR3 DNA: TGTGCCAGCAGTTCCTTCCGTGAAGCTTTCTTT
V gene: TRBV5-6; D gene: TRBD2; clone size: -; J gene: TRBJ2-3; CDR3 protein: CASSRSGGPTDTQYF; CDR3 DNA: TGTGCCAGCAGCCGAAGCGGGGGCCCCACAGATACGCAGTATTTT
V gene: TRBV21-1; D gene: -; clone size: once; J gene: TRBJ2-2; CDR3 protein: CASSKTPGTATGELFF; CDR3 DNA: TGTGCCAGCAGCAAAACCCCCGGGACAGCCACCGGGGAGCTGTTTTTT
V gene: TRBV28; D gene: -; clone size: -; J gene: TRBJ2-6; CDR3 protein: CASSLQGANVLTF; CDR3 DNA: TGTGCCAGCAGTTTACAGGGGGCCAACGTCCTGACTTTC
V gene: TRBV9; D gene: -; clone size: -; J gene: TRBJ1-2; CDR3 protein: CASSAQGHYGYTF; CDR3 DNA: TGTGCCAGCAGCGCTCAGGGGCACTATGGCTACACCTTC
V gene: TRBV5-1; D gene: TRBD2; clone size: once; J gene: TRBJ2-7; CDR3 protein: CASGTSDYEQYF; CDR3 DNA: TGCGCCAGCGGAACTAGCGATTACGAGCAGTACTTC